A selection of T cell receptor beta chains follows, all from one sample in a study of prognosis after radiotherapy for stage I lung cancer. TCRdb used MiXCR to reprocess the multiplex PCR reads, holding one entry per CDR3 protein. Of around 20,000 distinct CDR3 sequences detected, roughly 47% appear once; the ten largest clones hold approximately 40%. The material was PBMCs, obtained before or after stereotactic body radiation therapy (not recorded which). The receptors originated from a donor aged 50 or older with non-small cell lung cancer. Each CDR3 is given with its conserved first and last residue. D genes are given only for firm matches. Size values are once, few and many counts, or a class for expanded clones, and some rows have none.

TRBJ2-7,TRBD1,TRBV27,17,medium-sized,CASSQIQGQGRFYEQYF,TGTGCCAGCAGCCAAATACAGGGACAGGGAAGGTTCTACGAGCAGTACTTC
TRBJ2-7,NA,TRBV19,15,NA,CASTGGGTRRDEQYF,TGTGCCAGTACGGGTGGAGGGACCCGGCGCGACGAGCAGTACTTC
TRBJ2-5,NA,TRBV5-1,13,many,CASSVHSQETQYF,TGCGCCAGCAGCGTCCATTCTCAAGAGACCCAGTACTTC
TRBJ2-1,NA,TRBV7-3,13,NA,CASSPSPYNEQFF,TGTGCCAGCAGTCCTAGCCCCTACAATGAGCAGTTCTTC
TRBJ2-3,TRBD2,TRBV9,15,many,CASSASGTRGDTQYF,TGTGCCAGCAGCGCATCCGGGACTAGAGGCGATACGCAGTATTTT
TRBJ1-2,TRBD1,TRBV20-1,14,many,CSAAGQAKGYGYTF,TGCAGTGCCGCCGGACAGGCAAAAGGCTATGGCTACACCTTC
TRBJ2-3,NA,TRBV28,13,many,CASSGTHADTQYF,TGTGCCAGCTCCGGGACTCACGCAGATACGCAGTATTTT
TRBJ2-2,TRBD2,TRBV6-1,19,many,CASSHIRTSVFANTGELFF,TGTGCCAGCAGTCACATAAGGACTAGCGTATTTGCGAACACCGGGGAGCTGTTTTTT
TRBJ1-6,NA,TRBV27,14,NA,CASSFLRGRSPLHF,TGTGCCAGCAGTTTTCTGAGGGGACGTTCACCCCTCCACTTT
TRBJ2-7,NA,TRBV18,14,many,CASSPRTDSYEQYF,TGTGCCAGCTCACCCCGGACCGACTCCTACGAGCAGTACTTC
TRBJ2-1,TRBD2,TRBV7-7,14,many,CASSSLAGVLEQFF,TGTGCTAGCAGCTCTCTAGCGGGAGTACTTGAGCAGTTCTTC
TRBJ2-3,NA,TRBV20-1,15,medium-sized,CSAKRAGEYTDTQYF,TGCAGTGCTAAAAGGGCAGGGGAATACACAGATACGCAGTATTTT
TRBJ2-2,NA,TRBV7-8,15,medium-sized,CASSFGTGNTGELFF,TGTGCCAGCAGCTTTGGGACGGGGAACACCGGGGAGCTGTTTTTT
TRBJ2-7,NA,TRBV7-9,14,NA,CASSLGLGNDEQYF,TGTGCCAGCAGCTTAGGTCTAGGGAATGACGAGCAGTACTTC
TRBJ2-7,TRBD1,TRBV5-1,14,many,CASSSDRGRREQYF,TGCGCCAGCAGCTCGGACAGGGGTCGTCGCGAGCAGTACTTC
TRBJ2-2,NA,TRBV7-2,16,many,CASSPRGGPGTGELFF,TGTGCCAGCAGCCCCAGAGGGGGGCCGGGCACCGGGGAGCTGTTTTTT